Sequencing of this T cell receptor beta chain was carried out in a study of blood T cell repertoires in COVID-19. The wider study: Some COVID-19 samples were acute and others convalescent; all came from the United States, Italy and Spain.

Authors' processing steps: Amplifying reference gene primers gave estimates of nucleated cell counts. Sequencing used immunoSEQ multiplex PCR; TCRdb keeps in-frame clones, though not all of them. That table furnishes V, J and clone size, whereas the DNA furnished D and trimming. The table lists about 130,000 clones, around 79% of them singletons, with 4% to 5% in the top ten. The CDR3 is made up of 16 amino acids. Germline trimming cut 4 bases from V and 6 bases from J; bases unmatched to any gene: 11. Germline values: CDR1 SGDLS, CDR2 YYNGEE. The Seattle site enrolled patients during active infection and followed them longitudinally.

The V and J genes are TRBV9 and TRBJ2-2, with TRBD2 matching 8 bases. Sequenced: peripheral blood. The sequence was collected from a woman aged 70-85 years with COVID-19, enrolled during active disease. As DNA, the CDR3 is TGTGCCAGCAGCTCCTCCGGGACTAGTGGTTCCGGGGAGCTGTTTTTT. It is translated as CASSSSGTSGSGELFF.